This T cell receptor beta chain was obtained from a study of cytomegalovirus exposure and HLA in healthy donors. The CDR3 has 14 residues. The germline gives CDR1 MDHEN, CDR2 SYDVKM. After removal of 7 bases from V and 5 bases from J, the junction contained 8 bases not matched to a gene. On this clone: Its target is unknown.

Study results and limitations: Most observed TCR sequences were rare, whereas some public TCRs were detected in many donors.

Only in-frame clones appear in the TCRdb table, and some are missing; sequencing was by immunoSEQ multiplex PCR. The repertoire holds more than 250,000 clones, with about nine tenths as singletons. The TCR sequence derives from a woman aged 25 to 39 in good health and CMV-seropositive. Sequencing used PBMCs. The chain combines TRBV28 with TRBJ1-5; 7 positions agree with TRBD1. For the CDR3, the DNA is TGTGCCAGCACCGCGGACAGGATTTATCAGCCCCAGCATTTT. It encodes CASTADRIYQPQHF.